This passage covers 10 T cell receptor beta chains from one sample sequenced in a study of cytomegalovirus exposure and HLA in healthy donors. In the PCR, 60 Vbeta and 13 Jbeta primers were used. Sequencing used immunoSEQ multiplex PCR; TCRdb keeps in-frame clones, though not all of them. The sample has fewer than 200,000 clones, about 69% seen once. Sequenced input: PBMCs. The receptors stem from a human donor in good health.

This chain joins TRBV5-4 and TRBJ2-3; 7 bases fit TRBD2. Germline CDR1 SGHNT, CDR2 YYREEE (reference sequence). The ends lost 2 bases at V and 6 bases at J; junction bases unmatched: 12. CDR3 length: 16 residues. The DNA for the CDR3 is TGTGCCAGCAGCTTTGACTTTGAGGGAGCGGGGGATACGCAGTATTTT. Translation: CASSFDFEGAGDTQYF.

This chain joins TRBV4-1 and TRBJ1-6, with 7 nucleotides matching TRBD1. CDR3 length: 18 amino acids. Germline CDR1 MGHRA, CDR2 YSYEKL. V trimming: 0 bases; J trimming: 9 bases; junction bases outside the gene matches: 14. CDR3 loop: CASSQELQGNLIGSPLHF. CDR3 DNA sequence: TGCGCCAGCAGCCAAGAGTTACAGGGGAATCTTATAGGTTCACCCCTCCACTTT.

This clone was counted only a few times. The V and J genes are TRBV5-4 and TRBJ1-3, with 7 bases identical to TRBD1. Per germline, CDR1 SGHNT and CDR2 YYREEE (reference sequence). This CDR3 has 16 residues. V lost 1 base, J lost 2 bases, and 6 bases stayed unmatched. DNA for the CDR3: TGTGCCAGCAGCTTGACAGGGGTCCCCCCTGGAAACACCATATATTTT. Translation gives CASSLTGVPPGNTIYF.

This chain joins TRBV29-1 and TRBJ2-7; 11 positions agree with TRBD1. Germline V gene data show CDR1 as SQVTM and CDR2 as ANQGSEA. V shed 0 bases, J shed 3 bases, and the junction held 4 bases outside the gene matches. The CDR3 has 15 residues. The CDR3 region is CSVEDSGTGGYEQYF. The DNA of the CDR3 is TGCAGCGTTGAAGATTCCGGGACAGGGGGCTACGAGCAGTACTTC.

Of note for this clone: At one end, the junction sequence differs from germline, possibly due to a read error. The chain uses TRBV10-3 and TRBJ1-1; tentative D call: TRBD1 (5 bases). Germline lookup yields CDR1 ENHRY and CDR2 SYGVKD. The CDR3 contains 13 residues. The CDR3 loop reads CAIRWTTNTEVFF. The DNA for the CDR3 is TGTGCCATCAGATGGACAACGAACACTGAAGTTTTCTTT.

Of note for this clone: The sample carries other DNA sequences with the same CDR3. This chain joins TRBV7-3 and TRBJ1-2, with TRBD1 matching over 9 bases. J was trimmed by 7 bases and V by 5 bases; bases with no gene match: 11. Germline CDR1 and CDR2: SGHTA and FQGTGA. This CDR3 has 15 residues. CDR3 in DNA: TGTGCCAGCAGCCCCTTCGGACAGGGGAGGGGTGGCTACACCTTC. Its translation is CASSPFGQGRGGYTF.

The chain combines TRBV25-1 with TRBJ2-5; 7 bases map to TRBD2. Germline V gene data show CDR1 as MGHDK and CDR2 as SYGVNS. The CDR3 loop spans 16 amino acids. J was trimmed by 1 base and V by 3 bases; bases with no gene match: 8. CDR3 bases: TGTGCCAGCAGTGACCTCCTTCGCGGGGGCCAAGAGACCCAGTACTTC. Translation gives CASSDLLRGGQETQYF.

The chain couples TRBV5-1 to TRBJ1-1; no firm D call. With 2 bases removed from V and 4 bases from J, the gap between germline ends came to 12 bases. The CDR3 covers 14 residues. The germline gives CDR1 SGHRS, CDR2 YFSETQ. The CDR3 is CASSFGQEVTEAFF. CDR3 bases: TGCGCCAGCAGCTTCGGCCAGGAGGTCACTGAAGCTTTCTTT.

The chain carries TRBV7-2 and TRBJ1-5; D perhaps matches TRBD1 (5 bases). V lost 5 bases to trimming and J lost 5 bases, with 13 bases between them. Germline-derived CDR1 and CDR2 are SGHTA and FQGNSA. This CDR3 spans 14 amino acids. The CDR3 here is CASSPNAGYQPQHF. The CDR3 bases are TGTGCCAGCAGCCCAAACGCAGGGTATCAGCCCCAGCATTTT.

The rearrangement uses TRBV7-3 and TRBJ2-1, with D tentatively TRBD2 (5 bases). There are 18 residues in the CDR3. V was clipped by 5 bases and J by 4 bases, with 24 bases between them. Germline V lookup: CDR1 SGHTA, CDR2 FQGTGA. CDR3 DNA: TGTGCCAGCAGCCAGATGGAGGTCCAGAAAGATAAATACAATGAGCAGTTCTTC. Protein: CASSQMEVQKDKYNEQFF.